Sequencing of this T cell receptor (beta chain) was carried out in a study of spatial heterogeneity in lung cancer. Time point denoted: sample taken at primary tumor resection. Sequencing covered unsorted whole RNA taken from tumor, nontumor lung or frozen PBMC. CDR3 length equals 15 residues. CDR1 is SNHLY, CDR2 FYNNEI, per germline. The V and J ends lost 6 bases and 5 bases respectively, with 16 bases between them. A single record per CDR3 protein comes from TCRdb applying MiXCR to the 5' RACE reads. Seen here are more than 4,500 distinct CDR3 sequences, 3.5% to 5% observed once, and the top ten hold roughly an eighth. A word on this clonotype: Being one base from a much bigger clone, this may be a read error.

This chain connects TRBV2 to TRBJ1-4; TRBD1 is a possible D gene (5 bases). This specimen was normal lung tissue next to the tumor, taken at surgery. The receptor comes from a male donor with early-stage non-small cell lung cancer. The CDR3 loop reads CASSKSGPGNEKLFF. In nucleotides, the CDR3 is TGTGCCAGCAGCAAATCGGGACCGGGCAATGAAAAACTGTTTTTT.